This T cell receptor beta chain was captured by sequencing in a study of blood T cells in healthy people across ages. General study findings and limits: The CMV status of each donor remained undetermined, and this could have confounded shifts in expanded clonotypes.

Points on this clonotype: Its antigen is undetermined.

A second about 7 to 11 cycle PCR used barcoded and J-beta primers. TCRdb passed the 5' RACE reads through MiXCR, listing each CDR3 protein once. This table holds fewer than 1.5 million distinct CDR3 sequences, 42% found once. The sequenced sample was blood. The clonotype comes from a woman aged 18-29 years in good health.

The CDR3, as DNA: TGTGCCAGCAGCGTTGGGACAGGCGGTGAAGCTTTCTTT. Translating it yields CASSVGTGGEAFF. The gene calls are TRBV7-2 and TRBJ1-1; TRBD1 matches 8 bases. This CDR3 contains 13 residues. Germline assignment: CDR1 SGHTA and CDR2 FQGNSA. The V segment lost 5 bases and the J segment 7 bases; nucleotides outside the gene matches: 6.